This record concerns one T cell receptor beta chain sequence. Only in-frame clones appear in the TCRdb table, and some are missing; sequencing was by immunoSEQ multiplex PCR. The data hold approximately 94,000 clones, with about nine tenths observed a single time. Time point described: pretreatment peripheral blood. The data derive from a study of PD-L1 blockade in urothelial cancer. The V gene's germline CDR1 is SGHRS and CDR2 YFSETQ. The CDR3 runs 16 residues. Trimming took 0 bases from V and 3 from J, leaving 15 bases between them. The TCR was taken from a man aged 55 to 69 with urothelial cancer. This specimen was PBMCs, taken around atezolizumab (anti-PD-L1) treatment. The chain couples TRBV5-1 to TRBJ2-5; tentative D call: TRBD2 (6 bases). CDR3 sequence: CASSLGSGGGEETQYF. In nucleotides, the CDR3 is TGCGCCAGCAGCTTGGGGAGTGGGGGAGGAGAAGAGACCCAGTACTTC. The whole variable domain, remainder taken from reference TRBV5-1 and TRBJ2-5, is KAGVTQTPRYLIKTRGQQVTLSCSPISGHRSVSWYQQTPGQGLQFLFEYFSETQRNKGNFPGRFSGRQFSNSRSEMNVSTLELGDSALYLCASSLGSGGGEETQYFGPGTRLLVL.